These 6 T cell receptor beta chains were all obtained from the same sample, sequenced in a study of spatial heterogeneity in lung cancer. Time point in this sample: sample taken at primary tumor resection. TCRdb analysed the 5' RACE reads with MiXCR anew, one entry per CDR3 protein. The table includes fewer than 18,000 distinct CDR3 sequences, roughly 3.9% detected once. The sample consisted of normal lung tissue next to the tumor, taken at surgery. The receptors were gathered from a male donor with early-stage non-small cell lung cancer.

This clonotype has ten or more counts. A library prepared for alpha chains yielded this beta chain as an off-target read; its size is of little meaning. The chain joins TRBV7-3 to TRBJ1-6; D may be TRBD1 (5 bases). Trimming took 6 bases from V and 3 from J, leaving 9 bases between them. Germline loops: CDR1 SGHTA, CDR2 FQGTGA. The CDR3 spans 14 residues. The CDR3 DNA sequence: TGTGCCAGCAGGGGGCCTCGCTATAATTCACCCCTCCACTTT. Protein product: CASRGPRYNSPLHF. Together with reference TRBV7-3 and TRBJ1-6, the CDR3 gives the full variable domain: GAGVSQTPSNKVTEKGKYVELRCDPISGHTALYWYRQSLGQGPEFLIYFQGTGAADDSGLPNDRFFAVRPEGSVSTLKIQRTERGDSAVYLCASRGPRYNSPLHFGNGTRLTVT.

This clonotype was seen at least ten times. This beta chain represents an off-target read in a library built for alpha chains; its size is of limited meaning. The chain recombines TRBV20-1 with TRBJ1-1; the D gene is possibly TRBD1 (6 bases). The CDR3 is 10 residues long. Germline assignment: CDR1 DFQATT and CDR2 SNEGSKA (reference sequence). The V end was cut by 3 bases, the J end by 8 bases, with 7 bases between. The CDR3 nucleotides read TGCAGTGCTAGTACAGGGGAAGCTTTCTTT. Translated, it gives CSASTGEAFF.

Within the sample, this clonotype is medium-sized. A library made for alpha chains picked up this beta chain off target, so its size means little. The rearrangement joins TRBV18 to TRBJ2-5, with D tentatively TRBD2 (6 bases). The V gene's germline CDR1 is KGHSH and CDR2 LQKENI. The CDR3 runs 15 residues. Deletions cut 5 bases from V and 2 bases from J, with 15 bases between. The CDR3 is CASSTMAGKQETQYF. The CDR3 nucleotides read TGTGCCAGCTCAACCATGGCGGGAAAGCAAGAGACCCAGTACTTC.

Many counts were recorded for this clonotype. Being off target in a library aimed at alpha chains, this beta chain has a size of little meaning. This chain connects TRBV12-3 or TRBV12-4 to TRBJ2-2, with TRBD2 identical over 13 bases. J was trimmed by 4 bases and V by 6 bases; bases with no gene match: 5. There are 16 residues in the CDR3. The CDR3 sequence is CASSRTSGGITGELFF. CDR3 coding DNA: TGTGCCAGCAGCAGGACTAGCGGGGGAATCACCGGGGAGCTGTTTTTT.

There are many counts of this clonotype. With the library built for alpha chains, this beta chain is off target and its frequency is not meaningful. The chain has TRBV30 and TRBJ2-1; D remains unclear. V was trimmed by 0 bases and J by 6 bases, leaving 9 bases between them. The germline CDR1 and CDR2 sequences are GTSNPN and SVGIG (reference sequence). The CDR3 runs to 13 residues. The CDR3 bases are TGTGCCTGGAGTGTGAATAGAATCAATGAGCAGTTCTTC. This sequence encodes CAWSVNRINEQFF.

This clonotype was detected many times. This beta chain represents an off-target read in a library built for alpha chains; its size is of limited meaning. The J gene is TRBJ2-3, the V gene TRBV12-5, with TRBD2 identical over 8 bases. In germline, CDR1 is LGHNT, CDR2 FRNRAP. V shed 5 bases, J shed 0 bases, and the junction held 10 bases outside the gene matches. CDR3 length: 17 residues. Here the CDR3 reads CASGRRGSGMSTDTQYF. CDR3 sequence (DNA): TGTGCTAGTGGTCGAAGAGGTAGCGGGATGAGCACAGATACGCAGTATTTT. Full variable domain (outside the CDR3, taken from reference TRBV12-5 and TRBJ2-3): DARVTQTPRHKVTEMGQEVTMRCQPILGHNTVFWYRQTMMQGLELLAYFRNRAPLDDSGMPKDRFSAEMPDATLATLKIQPSEPRDSAVYFCASGRRGSGMSTDTQYFGPGTRLTVL.